This T cell receptor beta chain derives from a study of T cells in Graves' hyperthyroidism and ophthalmopathy. The CDR3 is 16 residues long. The junction had 4 bases not matched to a gene; V was cut back by 2 bases and J by 5 bases. Germline V gene data show CDR1 as MNHNS and CDR2 as SASEGT. Amplification of TCR beta CDR3 regions used RNA as the template. First-round RT-PCR of the TCR CDR3 relied on the HTBI primer set. TCRdb reprocessed the multiplex PCR reads via MiXCR and lists one record per CDR3 protein. The table shows hundreds of thousands of distinct CDR3 sequences, with about 15% occurring only once.

This receptor was taken from a woman aged 25 to 39 with Graves' hyperthyroidism that later progressed to Graves' ophthalmopathy. The genes are TRBV6-1 and TRBJ1-5, with TRBD1 matching 12 bases. Material for sequencing was blood. CDR3 nucleotides: TGTGCCAGCAGTGAAACGGGACAGGGGGCATATCAGCCCCAGCATTTT. Its translation is CASSETGQGAYQPQHF.